This entry is about one TCR beta chain. The data originate from a study of radiotherapy plus CTLA-4 blockade in lung cancer. Alongside CTLA-4 blockade with ipilimumab, patients with chemo-refractory metastatic non-small-cell lung cancer received focal radiation. The data were produced by immunoSEQ multiplex PCR, yet TCRdb's version contains in-frame clones alone and is incomplete. The sample consists of about 98,000 clones, 82% of them appearing once. Trimming at V came to 5 bases and at J to 7 bases, leaving 14 bases not matched to a gene. The CDR3 length is 16 residues. Germline V lookup: CDR1 LGHNA, CDR2 YNFKEQ.

The chain employs TRBV4-2 and TRBJ2-1, with 7 bases matching TRBD2. This receptor was obtained from a human donor with non-small cell lung cancer who had a partial response to radiotherapy plus ipilimumab. Sequences were derived from peripheral blood, sampled from a patient treated with radiotherapy plus ipilimumab. The chain's CDR3 is CASSSDGGSKSNEQFF. As DNA, the CDR3 is TGTGCCAGCAGCTCGGACGGGGGGTCGAAGAGTAATGAGCAGTTCTTC.